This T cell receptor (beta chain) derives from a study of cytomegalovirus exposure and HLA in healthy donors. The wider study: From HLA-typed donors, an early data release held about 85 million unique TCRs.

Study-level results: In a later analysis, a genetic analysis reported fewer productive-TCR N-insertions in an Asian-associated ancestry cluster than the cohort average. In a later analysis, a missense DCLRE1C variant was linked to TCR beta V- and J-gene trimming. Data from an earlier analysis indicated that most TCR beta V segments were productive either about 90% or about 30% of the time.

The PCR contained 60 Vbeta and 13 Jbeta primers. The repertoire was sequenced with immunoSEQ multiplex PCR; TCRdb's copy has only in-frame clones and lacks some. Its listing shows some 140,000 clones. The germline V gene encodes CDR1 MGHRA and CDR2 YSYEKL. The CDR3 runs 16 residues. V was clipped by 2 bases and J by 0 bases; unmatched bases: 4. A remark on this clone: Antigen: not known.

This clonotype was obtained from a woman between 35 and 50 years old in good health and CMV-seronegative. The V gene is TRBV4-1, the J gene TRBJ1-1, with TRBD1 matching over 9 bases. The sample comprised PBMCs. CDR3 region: CASSQHRGLVNTEAFF. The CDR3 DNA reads TGCGCCAGCAGCCAACACAGGGGGCTTGTGAACACTGAAGCTTTCTTT.